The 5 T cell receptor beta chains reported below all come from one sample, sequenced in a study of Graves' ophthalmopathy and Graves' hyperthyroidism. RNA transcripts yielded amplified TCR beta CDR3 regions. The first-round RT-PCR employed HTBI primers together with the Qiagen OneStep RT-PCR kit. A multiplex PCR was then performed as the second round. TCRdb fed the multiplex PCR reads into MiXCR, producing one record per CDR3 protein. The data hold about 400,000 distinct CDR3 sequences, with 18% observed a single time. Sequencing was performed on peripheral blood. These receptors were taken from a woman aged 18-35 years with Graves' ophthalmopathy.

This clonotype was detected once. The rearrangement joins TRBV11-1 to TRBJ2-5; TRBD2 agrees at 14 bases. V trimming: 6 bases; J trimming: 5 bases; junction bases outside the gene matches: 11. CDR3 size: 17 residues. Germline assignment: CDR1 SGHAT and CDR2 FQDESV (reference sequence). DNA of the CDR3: TGTGCCAGCAGTTTTTCCGGGACTAGCGGGAGCGGGGAGACCCAGTACTTC. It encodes CASSFSGTSGSGETQYF.

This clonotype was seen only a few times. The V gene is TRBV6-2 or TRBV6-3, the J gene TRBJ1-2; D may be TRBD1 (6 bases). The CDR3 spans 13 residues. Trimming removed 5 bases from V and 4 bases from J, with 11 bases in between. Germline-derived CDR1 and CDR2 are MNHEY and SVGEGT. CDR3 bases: TGTGCCAGCAGTGACGGACAGCCCTATGGCTACACCTTC. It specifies CASSDGQPYGYTF.

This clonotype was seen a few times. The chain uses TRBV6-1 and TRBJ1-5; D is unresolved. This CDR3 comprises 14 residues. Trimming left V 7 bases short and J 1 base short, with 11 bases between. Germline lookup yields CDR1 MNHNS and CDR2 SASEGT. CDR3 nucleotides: TGTGCCAGCACCTCGAGGGCGAGCAATCAGCCCCAGCATTTT. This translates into CASTSRASNQPQHF.

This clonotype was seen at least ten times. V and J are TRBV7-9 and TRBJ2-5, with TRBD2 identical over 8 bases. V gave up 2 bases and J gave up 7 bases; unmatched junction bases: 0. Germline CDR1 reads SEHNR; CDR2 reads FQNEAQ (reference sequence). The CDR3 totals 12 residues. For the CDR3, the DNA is TGTGCCAGCAGCTTAAGCGGGGGGACCCAGTACTTC. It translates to CASSLSGGTQYF.

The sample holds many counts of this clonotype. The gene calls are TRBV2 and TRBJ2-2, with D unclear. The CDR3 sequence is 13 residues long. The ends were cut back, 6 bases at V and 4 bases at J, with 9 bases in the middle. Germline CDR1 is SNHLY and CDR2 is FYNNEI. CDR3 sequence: CASRAASTGELFF. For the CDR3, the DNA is TGTGCCAGCAGGGCAGCCTCCACCGGGGAGCTGTTTTTT. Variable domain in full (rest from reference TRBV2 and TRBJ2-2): EPEVTQTPSHQVTQMGQEVILRCVPISNHLYFYWYRQILGQKVEFLVSFYNNEISEKSEIFDDQFSVERPDGSNFTLKIRSTKLEDSAMYFCASRAASTGELFFGEGSRLTVL.